Below, 10 T cell receptor beta chains from the same sample are listed, as sequenced in a study of blood T cell repertoires in COVID-19. Data came from immunoSEQ multiplex PCR; TCRdb stores just in-frame clones and leaves some out. The table includes tens of thousands of clones, more than 80% detected once. Sample: peripheral blood. The receptor set was obtained from a woman older than 75 with active or convalescent COVID-19.

This rearrangement joins TRBV7-8 to TRBJ1-5; perhaps TRBD1 as D (6 bases). Germline assignment: CDR1 SGHVS and CDR2 FQNEAQ. The CDR3 is made up of 15 amino acids. Trimming removed 5 bases from V and 0 bases from J, with 11 bases in between. The CDR3 protein is CASSAGDNSNQPQHF. The CDR3 coding sequence is TGTGCCAGCAGCGCCGGGGACAATAGCAATCAGCCCCAGCATTTT.

The gene calls are TRBV19 and TRBJ2-5; D ambiguous. The length of the CDR3 is 13 residues. CDR1 is LNHDA, CDR2 SQIVND, per germline (reference sequence). Between the trimmed V and J ends, which lost 8 bases and 1 base, there was a span of 11 bases. The DNA for the CDR3 is TGTGCCAGTTCCCGGTACTTCCAAGAGACCCAGTACTTC. Translated: CASSRYFQETQYF.

Details on this clone: Different DNA sequences within this sample yield the same CDR3. The chain is built from TRBV7-6 and TRBJ1-2; 8 nucleotides agree with TRBD1. The trim removed 5 bases at V and 3 bases at J, leaving 2 bases unmatched. The V gene's germline CDR1 is SGHVS and CDR2 FNYEAQ. There are 13 residues in the CDR3. In DNA form, the CDR3 reads TGTGCCAGCAGCCTGGGACAGGACTATGGCTACACCTTC. Translated: CASSLGQDYGYTF.

V and J are TRBV13 and TRBJ1-2; tentatively, D is TRBD1 (5 bases). Germline assignment: CDR1 PRHDT and CDR2 FYEKMQ (reference sequence). With 6 bases removed from V and 5 bases from J, the gap between germline ends came to 22 bases. This CDR3 has 16 residues. The CDR3, as DNA: TGTGCCAGCAGAAGGGTCGGTCAGGGTTCCCTATATGGCTACACCTTC. Translated, it gives CASRRVGQGSLYGYTF.

The genes are TRBV5-1 and TRBJ2-3; 8 bases agree with TRBD2. Germline CDR1 reads SGHRS; CDR2 reads YFSETQ. The CDR3 is 15 residues long. V gave up 7 bases and J gave up 4 bases; unmatched junction bases: 11. The CDR3 nucleotides are TGCGCCAGCCGATTCGGGGGGGTAAACTCAGATACGCAGTATTTT. It yields the protein CASRFGGVNSDTQYF.

The rearrangement links TRBV6-2 or TRBV6-3 to TRBJ2-7; D may be TRBD2 (6 bases). Per the germline V gene, CDR1 is MNHEY and CDR2 is SVGEGT. This CDR3 has 14 residues. Between the trimmed V and J ends, which lost 2 bases and 2 bases, there was a span of 10 bases. In DNA, the CDR3 is TGTGCCAGCAGTTACATGGGAGGCCCCTACGAGCAGTACTTC. Its protein is CASSYMGGPYEQYF.

The count of this clone is one. The chain couples TRBV20-1 to TRBJ1-1; 7 positions agree with TRBD1. This CDR3 region has 11 residues. Germline CDR1 reads DFQATT; CDR2 reads SNEGSKA (reference sequence). For the CDR3, the DNA is TGCTGTACAGGGGCCTTCACTGAAGCTTTCTTT. This encodes CCTGAFTEAFF.

The chain uses TRBV25-1 and TRBJ1-5; no definite D call. V lost 7 bases and J 6 bases, leaving 13 bases between the germline ends. The length of the CDR3 is 13 residues. Per germline, CDR1 MGHDK and CDR2 SYGVNS. The CDR3 region is CASITGSGQPQHF. In DNA form, the CDR3 reads TGTGCCAGCATAACCGGAAGCGGTCAGCCCCAGCATTTT.

The chain has TRBV14 and TRBJ2-3, with D possibly TRBD1 on 6 matching bases. The V end was cut by 4 bases, the J end by 5 bases, with 13 bases between. Germline V CDR1 and CDR2: SGHDN, FVKESK. CDR3 length: 14 amino acids. The CDR3 DNA reads TGTGCCAGCAGCCGCAGGGGATCGGGAGATACGCAGTATTTT. As protein: CASSRRGSGDTQYF.

This chain connects TRBV7-9 to TRBJ2-7; 8 bases match TRBD1. The germline V gene has CDR1 SEHNR and CDR2 FQNEAQ (reference sequence). The V segment lost 4 bases and the J segment 5 bases; nucleotides outside the gene matches: 10. The CDR3 runs to 15 residues. The CDR3: CASSSPERQGNEQYF. The CDR3 DNA is TGTGCCAGCAGCTCACCCGAACGACAGGGGAACGAGCAGTACTTC.